This T cell receptor (beta chain) stems from a study of blood T cell repertoires in COVID-19. Measured with immunoSEQ multiplex PCR; TCRdb has only the in-frame clones, and not every one. This table has about 300,000 clones, around 89% appearing once. Sequencing used peripheral blood. This clonotype was obtained from a man in his forties with acute or convalescent COVID-19.

CDR3 amino acids: CASSLGEHRPVGYTF. CDR3 bases: TGTGCCAGCAGCTTGGGGGAGCACCGGCCGGTTGGCTACACCTTC. The chain joins TRBV5-6 to TRBJ1-2; D not resolved. V lost 0 bases to trimming and J lost 7 bases, with 16 bases between them. The CDR3 has 15 residues. CDR1 is SGHDT, CDR2 YYEEEE, per germline. Full variable domain (missing parts from reference TRBV5-6 and TRBJ1-2): DAGVTQSPTHLIKTRGQQVTLRCSPKSGHDTVSWYQQALGQGPQFIFQYYEEEERQRGNFPDRFSGHQFPNYSSELNVNALLLGDSALYLCASSLGEHRPVGYTFGSGTRLTVV.